These 31 T cell receptor beta chains share one sample of origin, sequenced in a study of blood T cell repertoires in COVID-19 (TCRdb year 2020). The library was produced with the immunoSEQ multiplex PCR assay. As stored in TCRdb, this immuneACCESS dataset retains in-frame rearrangements with V and J assigned. A fraction of the clones does not appear; measured against another copy, unresolved V genes explain less than half of the discrepancy, and the remainder lacks a known reason. The table for this sample lists around 250,000 clones; around 84% of them were counted only once. The ten largest clones represent over 1.5% of the sample. Sequences were obtained from peripheral blood. Receptor source: a woman between 40 and 50 years old who had recovered from COVID-19.

The V call is TRBV18, the J call TRBJ1-1; D call uncertain. CDR1 KGHSH and CDR2 LQKENI come from the germline V gene. Trimming took 1 base from V and 7 from J, leaving 13 bases between them. The CDR3 is 14 residues long. The CDR3 reads CASSPRGEFFEAFF. CDR3 DNA sequence: TGTGCCAGCTCACCACGGGGAGAATTTTTTGAAGCTTTCTTT.

This chain connects TRBV27 to TRBJ2-7; TRBD1 agrees at 7 bases. CDR1 and CDR2 from the germline V gene are MNHEY and SMNVEV (reference sequence). This CDR3 region has 16 residues. After removal of 3 bases from V and 0 bases from J, the junction contained 8 bases not matched to a gene. CDR3: CASSFQGVPISYEQYF. DNA for the CDR3: TGTGCCAGCAGTTTTCAGGGGGTGCCTATCTCCTACGAGCAGTACTTC.

CDR3 nucleotide sequence: TGTGCCAGCAGAGCAAATAGCAATCAGCCCCAGCATTTT. Translated, it gives CASRANSNQPQHF. The rearrangement links TRBV6-5 to TRBJ1-5, with unresolved D. Germline V gene lookup returns CDR1 MNHEY and CDR2 SVGAGI. V was pared by 6 bases and J by 0 bases, with 6 bases between. The CDR3 loop spans 13 amino acids.

The V and J genes are TRBV3-1 (or the pseudogene TRBV3-2) and TRBJ1-1; 9 bases fit TRBD1. V shed 5 bases and J 1 base; nucleotides not matched to a gene: 2. Germline V CDR1 and CDR2: LGHDT, YNNKEL (reference sequence). The CDR3 is 14 residues long. The CDR3 DNA sequence: TGTGCCAGCAGCGACAGGGGGTCGAACACTGAAGCTTTCTTT. It translates to CASSDRGSNTEAFF.

V is TRBV19 and J is TRBJ2-2; 8 positions match TRBD2. This CDR3 is built from 16 residues. The germline V gene encodes CDR1 LNHDA and CDR2 SQIVND (reference sequence). V lost 10 bases, J lost 1 base, and 11 bases stayed unmatched. CDR3 sequence reads: CATLPDSGENTGELFF. The DNA for the CDR3 is TGTGCCACCCTACCCGATAGCGGGGAGAACACCGGGGAGCTGTTTTTT.

This chain joins TRBV9 and TRBJ1-2; the D gene is possibly TRBD1 (5 bases). The CDR3 extends over 15 amino acids. Germline V gene sequence: CDR1 SGDLS, CDR2 YYNGEE. V lost 4 bases and J lost 7, with 20 bases in between. The CDR3 loop reads CASSRPDRFTGGYTF. For the CDR3, the DNA is TGTGCCAGCAGCAGACCTGACAGATTTACGGGTGGCTACACCTTC.

This clone was detected a few times. The CDR3 loop reads CASSQSGGDHNEQFF. CDR3 DNA: TGCGCCAGCAGCCAAAGCGGGGGGGATCACAATGAGCAGTTCTTC. The chain employs TRBV10-2 and TRBJ2-1; 10 bases match TRBD2. Trimming took 6 bases from V and 5 from J; bases not matched to a gene: 7. This CDR3 is 15 amino acids long. Germline CDR1 reads WSHSY; CDR2 reads SAAADI.

The rearrangement uses TRBV7-9 and TRBJ2-3; 8 nucleotides align to TRBD2. Trimming at V came to 4 bases and at J to 1 base, leaving 7 bases not matched to a gene. CDR1 and CDR2 (germline): SEHNR, FQNEAQ (reference sequence). The CDR3 covers 16 residues. The CDR3 protein is CASSSPSGSRTDTQYF. The CDR3 nucleotides read TGTGCCAGCAGCTCCCCGAGCGGGAGCCGCACAGATACGCAGTATTTT. The full variable domain, its missing parts supplied by reference TRBV7-9 and TRBJ2-3, is DTGVSQNPRHKITKRGQNVTFRCDPISEHNRLYWYRQTLGQGPEFLTYFQNEAQLEKSRLLSDRFSAERPKGSFSTLEIQRTEQGDSAMYLCASSSPSGSRTDTQYFGPGTRLTVL.

The chain links TRBV28 to TRBJ2-7; 9 bases line up with TRBD1. The J segment lost 1 base and the V segment lost 11 bases, leaving 21 bases of the junction unmatched. Germline-derived CDR1 and CDR2 are MDHEN and SYDVKM. The CDR3 is made up of 18 amino acids. CDR3 bases: TGTGCCGGGCCCCCCCGGTCACACAGAGGGACAGGGTCCTACGAGCAGTACTTC. Translating gives CAGPPRSHRGTGSYEQYF.

This chain links TRBV7-9 with TRBJ1-2; D might be TRBD1 (5 bases). The CDR3 is 13 amino acids. Trimming left V 5 bases short and J 4 bases short, with 11 bases between. Per the germline V gene, CDR1 is SEHNR and CDR2 is FQNEAQ (reference sequence). CDR3 sequence (DNA): TGTGCCAGCAGCCAAGGGCAGGGCTATGGCTACACCTTC. Translated: CASSQGQGYGYTF.

The chain joins TRBV5-4 to TRBJ1-1; D might be TRBD1 (6 bases). The CDR3 length is 13 residues. The V gene's germline CDR1 is SGHNT and CDR2 YYREEE (reference sequence). Trimming removed 5 bases at V and 1 base at J, with 9 bases between. The CDR3 reads CASSRDKNTEAFF. The CDR3 DNA reads as TGTGCCAGCAGTAGGGACAAGAACACTGAAGCTTTCTTT.

The chain has TRBV11-2 and TRBJ2-7, with 7 bases that match TRBD1. The V gene's germline CDR1 is SGHAT and CDR2 FQNNGV. The junction had 9 bases not matched to a gene; V was cut back by 4 bases and J by 6 bases. This CDR3 has 14 amino acids. As DNA, the CDR3 is TGTGCCAGCAGCTCCCTATCCAGGGGGAGCGAGCAGTACTTC. Amino acids: CASSSLSRGSEQYF.

The V gene is TRBV27, the J gene TRBJ2-7; the match to TRBD1 covers 8 bases. With V trimmed by 5 bases and J by 2 bases, 5 bases remained unmatched. The CDR3 has 14 residues. Per the germline V gene, CDR1 is MNHEY and CDR2 is SMNVEV (reference sequence). CDR3 region: CASSGTGGTYEQYF. CDR3 nucleotide sequence: TGTGCCAGCAGTGGGACAGGTGGAACCTACGAGCAGTACTTC.

In the case of this clone: A junction end diverges from the germline sequence, so it may reflect a read error. The V gene is TRBV11-2, the J gene TRBJ1-5; TRBD1 is a possible D gene (6 bases). Germline CDR1 and CDR2: SGHAT and FQNNGV. The CDR3 length is 16 residues. CDR3 sequence: CASSLEGGLRGQPQHF. The CDR3 DNA follows: TGTGCCAGCAGCCTAGAGGGGGGGCTCAGGGGTCAGCCCCAGCATTTT.

This chain connects TRBV19 to TRBJ2-2; 7 bases are shared with TRBD1. Per germline, CDR1 LNHDA and CDR2 SQIVND (reference sequence). The length of the CDR3 is 16 residues. Trimming at V came to 4 bases and at J to 5 bases, leaving 10 bases not matched to a gene. The CDR3 region is CASSTRRQGGTGELFF. DNA for the CDR3: TGTGCCAGTAGTACCCGGCGACAGGGTGGTACCGGGGAGCTGTTTTTT.

The V and J genes are TRBV28 and TRBJ2-2, with D possibly matching TRBD1 (6 bases). V dropped 8 bases and J dropped 4 bases, with 11 bases sitting between them. Germline CDR1 is MDHEN and CDR2 is SYDVKM. This CDR3 is built from 13 residues. Here the CDR3 reads CASAQGLTGELFF. The CDR3 region has the DNA TGTGCCAGCGCGCAGGGGCTCACCGGGGAGCTGTTTTTT.

A single count supports this clone. The chain employs TRBV5-1 and TRBJ2-2; maybe TRBD2 (5 bases). Trimming shortened V by 4 bases and J by 6 bases, and 16 bases separated the two germline ends. Germline CDR1 is SGHRS and CDR2 is YFSETQ. The length of the CDR3 is 15 residues. This CDR3 reads CASSLVAGGAGELFF. The CDR3 DNA is TGCGCCAGCAGCCTGGTCGCCGGAGGCGCCGGGGAGCTGTTTTTT.

The chain combines TRBV6-6 with TRBJ1-1; weak D call: TRBD1 (5 bases). CDR1 is MNHNY, CDR2 SVGAGI, per germline (reference sequence). The CDR3 runs 15 residues. The ends were cut back, 0 bases at V and 0 bases at J, with 8 bases in the middle. This chain's CDR3 is CASSYSGQLNTEAFF. The CDR3 DNA is TGTGCCAGCAGTTACTCGGGGCAGCTGAACACTGAAGCTTTCTTT.

The rearrangement links TRBV19 to TRBJ2-3; D is uncertain. The V end lost 6 bases, the J end lost 0 bases, and 10 bases lay between the germline ends. This CDR3 region has 14 residues. From germline, CDR1 is LNHDA and CDR2 SQIVND (reference sequence). Here the CDR3 reads CASSHKKSTDTQYF. CDR3 coding DNA: TGTGCCAGTAGCCACAAAAAGAGCACAGATACGCAGTATTTT.

The CDR3 DNA reads TGTGCCAGCAGCTTAGCGCGAAGGGGGATCAATCAGCCCCAGCATTTT. Protein sequence: CASSLARRGINQPQHF. The rearrangement links TRBV7-8 to TRBJ1-5; possible D gene TRBD1, 6 bases. Looked up from germline, CDR1 is SGHVS and CDR2 is FQNEAQ. Trimming took 0 bases from V and 3 from J, leaving 12 bases between them. This CDR3 region has 16 residues.

J is TRBJ2-3 and V is TRBV7-8; 8 positions match TRBD1. The CDR3 contains 16 residues. The germline V gene has CDR1 SGHVS and CDR2 FQNEAQ. The J segment lost 2 bases and the V segment lost 5 bases, leaving 9 bases of the junction unmatched. In DNA, the CDR3 is TGTGCCAGCAGCCCCTCGACAGGGGATCCCACAGATACGCAGTATTTT. It encodes CASSPSTGDPTDTQYF.

The V call is TRBV10-3, the J call TRBJ2-7, with D perhaps TRBD2 (5 bases). This CDR3 has 14 amino acids. Trimming took 4 bases from V and 2 from J, leaving 12 bases between them. From germline, CDR1 is ENHRY and CDR2 SYGVKD. The CDR3 loop reads CAISGSDLTYEQYF. CDR3 bases: TGTGCCATCAGTGGTAGCGACTTAACCTACGAGCAGTACTTC.

V is TRBV5-1 and J is TRBJ2-7; 12 positions match TRBD2. The V and J ends lost 4 bases and 6 bases, in that order; junction bases with no gene match: 8. The CDR3 sequence is 15 residues long. Germline CDR1 reads SGHRS; CDR2 reads YFSETQ. The CDR3 DNA reads as TGCGCCAGCAGCCACCCTAGCGGGGGGGCACGCGAGCAGTACTTC. As protein: CASSHPSGGAREQYF.

This chain uses TRBV3-1 (or the pseudogene TRBV3-2) with TRBJ2-7, with 7 nucleotides matching TRBD1. From germline, CDR1 is LGHDT and CDR2 YNNKEL (reference sequence). The CDR3 runs to 16 residues. V trimming: 5 bases; J trimming: 5 bases; junction bases outside the gene matches: 15. CDR3 amino acids: CASSFSPRSGGDEQYF. The CDR3 bases are TGTGCCAGCAGCTTCAGCCCGAGGTCAGGGGGTGACGAGCAGTACTTC.

This clone was counted once. The rearrangement joins TRBV18 to TRBJ1-5; TRBD1 matches at 9 bases. Germline CDR1 KGHSH, CDR2 LQKENI. This CDR3 has 15 amino acids. V shed 0 bases and J 6 bases; nucleotides not matched to a gene: 3. The CDR3 is CASSPPGTGSQPQHF. The CDR3 DNA reads TGTGCCAGCTCACCACCGGGGACAGGGAGTCAGCCCCAGCATTTT.

This clone was recorded a few times. The chain is built from TRBV11-1 and TRBJ2-2; no reliable D call. The CDR3 is made up of 12 amino acids. Trimming took 3 bases from V and 6 from J, leaving 5 bases between them. From germline, CDR1 is SGHAT and CDR2 FQDESV (reference sequence). Here the CDR3 reads CASSFGPGELFF. CDR3 nucleotides: TGTGCCAGCAGCTTTGGCCCCGGGGAGCTGTTTTTT.

This clone showed up just once. This sequence joins TRBV7-2 and TRBJ2-7, with TRBD1 identical over 8 bases. Germline V gene lookup returns CDR1 SGHTA and CDR2 FQGNSA. Losses at the gene ends were 3 bases for V and 5 bases for J; bases not matched to a gene: 3. The CDR3 covers 13 residues. This CDR3 reads CASSFPGGNEQYF. The CDR3 DNA is TGTGCCAGCAGCTTTCCAGGGGGCAACGAGCAGTACTTC.

This clone was observed a handful of times. V is TRBV3-1 (or the pseudogene TRBV3-2) and J is TRBJ1-5, with 9 bases identical to TRBD1. Germline-derived CDR1 and CDR2 are LGHDT and YNNKEL (reference sequence). V shed 0 bases and J 3 bases; nucleotides not matched to a gene: 6. The CDR3 totals 17 residues. CDR3 coding DNA: TGTGCCAGCAGCCAAGAGGCGGGGACAGGGCTCAATCAGCCCCAGCATTTT. Amino acids: CASSQEAGTGLNQPQHF.

This clone has only a few counts. This chain connects TRBV7-8 to TRBJ2-7; 10 bases are shared with TRBD1. The germline V gene encodes CDR1 SGHVS and CDR2 FQNEAQ. The CDR3 totals 15 residues. V lost 4 bases, J lost 2 bases, and 5 bases stayed unmatched. The CDR3 sequence: CASSWGTGETYEQYF. The CDR3 DNA reads TGTGCCAGCAGCTGGGGGACAGGGGAAACCTACGAGCAGTACTTC.

This CDR3 reads CASSIAGATQETQYF. The CDR3 DNA reads as TGTGCCAGTAGTATTGCGGGGGCTACTCAAGAGACCCAGTACTTC. The V gene is TRBV19, the J gene TRBJ2-5; tentatively, D is TRBD2 (7 bases). The CDR3 spans 15 residues. Per germline, CDR1 LNHDA and CDR2 SQIVND (reference sequence). Between the trimmed V and J ends, which lost 3 bases and 2 bases, there was a span of 13 bases.

The rearrangement joins TRBV9 to TRBJ1-1; D is uncertain. The V end was cut by 0 bases, the J end by 5 bases, with 14 bases between. Per the germline V gene, CDR1 is SGDLS and CDR2 is YYNGEE. The CDR3 is 15 residues long. Here the CDR3 DNA reads TGTGCCAGCAGCGTAGTTACGGGTTTTAGTACTGAAGCTTTCTTT. It codes for CASSVVTGFSTEAFF.